The 27 T cell receptor beta chains below all came from one sample that was sequenced in a study of T cells in Graves' hyperthyroidism and ophthalmopathy. Amplified TCR beta CDR3 regions derived from RNA transcripts. Using the HTBI primer set, a first-round RT-PCR was run on the TCR CDR3. TCRdb itself ran the multiplex PCR reads through MiXCR, one entry per CDR3 protein. The sample shows approximately 590,000 distinct CDR3 sequences, 46% of them seen only once. Sample: peripheral blood or thyroid tissue (not recorded which). The origin of the receptors is a woman younger than 35 with Graves' hyperthyroidism.

The V and J genes are TRBV7-9 and TRBJ1-4; D is perhaps TRBD1 (6 bases). CDR1 is SEHNR and CDR2 is FQNEAQ in the germline V gene (reference sequence). This CDR3 spans 19 amino acids. Trimming removed 3 bases from V and 5 bases from J, with 25 bases in between. CDR3 region: CASSFTRDTRALGNEKLFF. The CDR3 DNA follows: TGTGCCAGCAGCTTTACCCGGGACACAAGGGCACTGGGGAATGAAAAACTGTTTTTT.

The chain recombines TRBV7-1 with TRBJ1-2; D ambiguous. TRBV7-1 is identified as an open reading frame with a role that is uncertain. Deletions cut 3 bases from V and 12 bases from J, with 17 bases between. This CDR3 comprises 13 residues. Here the CDR3 DNA reads TGTGCCAGCAGCTCGGACGGACTAGCCTGGCACACCTTC. Translated: CASSSDGLAWHTF.

CDR3 residues: CSARKTGDPTYSNQPQHF. CDR3 bases: TGCAGTGCTAGAAAGACAGGGGACCCCACTTATAGCAATCAGCCCCAGCATTTT. The chain uses TRBV20-1 and TRBJ1-5, with 8 positions matching TRBD1. Germline lookup yields CDR1 DFQATT and CDR2 SNEGSKA (reference sequence). V gave up 2 bases and J gave up 0 bases; unmatched junction bases: 12. CDR3 length equals 18 residues.

The rearrangement links TRBV7-9 to TRBJ1-1; D is perhaps TRBD1 (5 bases). CDR3 size: 16 residues. Germline V CDR1 and CDR2: SEHNR, FQNEAQ (reference sequence). V lost 0 bases, J lost 3 bases, and 14 bases lay in between. CDR3 residues: CASSLAPGTTYTEAFF. The CDR3, as DNA: TGTGCCAGCAGCTTAGCGCCGGGGACGACTTACACTGAAGCTTTCTTT.

This chain connects TRBV5-1 to TRBJ2-6, with TRBD2 matching over 9 bases. The CDR3 totals 14 residues. Per germline, CDR1 SGHRS and CDR2 YFSETQ. With 4 bases clipped from V and 9 bases from J, the junction kept 5 bases outside the gene matches. The CDR3 here is CASSPLAGVNVLTF. The CDR3 nucleotides are TGCGCCAGCAGCCCTTTAGCGGGAGTCAACGTCCTGACTTTC.

V is TRBV2 and J is TRBJ2-7; D gene uncertain. The CDR3 is made up of 12 amino acids. Germline V gene data show CDR1 as SNHLY and CDR2 as FYNNEI. V lost 5 bases to trimming and J lost 2 bases, with 7 bases between them. Here the CDR3 reads CASSSVTYEQYF. CDR3 DNA: TGTGCCAGCAGTTCCGTCACCTACGAGCAGTACTTC.

The rearrangement links TRBV19 to TRBJ1-2, with a tentative D call TRBD1 (5 bases). CDR1 LNHDA and CDR2 SQIVND come from the germline V gene (reference sequence). The CDR3 is 13 amino acids. V was cut by 5 bases and J by 6 bases, with 13 bases left in between. CDR3 DNA sequence: TGTGCCAGTAGTGGACGGGGGGAGGATGGCTACACCTTC. This gives the protein CASSGRGEDGYTF. The whole variable domain, remainder taken from reference TRBV19 and TRBJ1-2, is DGGITQSPKYLFRKEGQNVTLSCEQNLNHDAMYWYRQDPGQGLRLIYYSQIVNDFQKGDIAEGYSVSREKKESFPLTVTSAQKNPTAFYLCASSGRGEDGYTFGSGTRLTVV.

The chain couples TRBV4-2 to TRBJ2-2; 12 bases line up with TRBD1. V lost 4 bases, J lost 5 bases, and 14 bases stayed unmatched. From germline, CDR1 is LGHNA and CDR2 YNFKEQ. The CDR3 totals 19 residues. The CDR3 DNA sequence: TGTGCCAGCAGCCCCCGGGACAGGGGGCGCGGCGGGAGGACCGGGGAGCTGTTTTTT. Amino acid sequence: CASSPRDRGRGGRTGELFF.

V and J are TRBV15 and TRBJ2-7; no clear D. The germline gives CDR1 LNHNV, CDR2 YYDKDF (reference sequence). The CDR3 consists of 15 residues. V lost 0 bases and J 0 bases, leaving 9 bases between the germline ends. The CDR3 DNA reads as TGTGCCACCAGCAGAGATCCCAAATCCTCCTACGAGCAGTACTTC. Encoded protein: CATSRDPKSSYEQYF.

This clonotype was observed at least ten times. The chain carries TRBV19 and TRBJ1-1, with unresolved D. Trimming shortened V by 5 bases and J by 5 bases, and 12 bases separated the two germline ends. CDR3 length equals 13 residues. CDR1 is LNHDA, CDR2 SQIVND, per germline (reference sequence). CDR3 in amino acids: CASSQDRGTEAFF. DNA for the CDR3: TGTGCCAGTAGTCAAGACCGTGGGACTGAAGCTTTCTTT.

This clonotype was counted ten times or more. The chain carries TRBV10-2 and TRBJ1-5; D remains unclear. Deletions cut 2 bases from V and 0 bases from J, with 5 bases between. This CDR3 spans 14 amino acids. Germline V lookup: CDR1 WSHSY, CDR2 SAAADI. CDR3: CASSEAYSNQPQHF. The CDR3 DNA sequence: TGCGCCAGCAGTGAGGCGTATAGCAATCAGCCCCAGCATTTT.

This clonotype showed up just a few times. This sequence joins TRBV2 and TRBJ2-5; a weak D match, TRBD2 (5 bases). V was trimmed by 6 bases and J by 1 base, leaving 15 bases between them. The CDR3 contains 15 residues. Germline V lookup: CDR1 SNHLY, CDR2 FYNNEI. The CDR3 loop is CASSQDRGSQETQYF. CDR3 DNA: TGTGCCAGCAGCCAAGATCGGGGTAGCCAAGAGACCCAGTACTTC. Full variable domain (outside the CDR3, taken from reference TRBV2 and TRBJ2-5): EPEVTQTPSHQVTQMGQEVILRCVPISNHLYFYWYRQILGQKVEFLVSFYNNEISEKSEIFDDQFSVERPDGSNFTLKIRSTKLEDSAMYFCASSQDRGSQETQYFGPGTRLLVL.

Worth noting for this clonotype: A much more abundant neighbour one base away suggests this may be a read error. This rearrangement joins TRBV15 to TRBJ2-5; 8 bases fit TRBD1. The CDR3 runs to 16 residues. V shed 2 bases and J 2 bases; nucleotides not matched to a gene: 7. Germline-derived CDR1 and CDR2 are LNHNV and YYDKDF (reference sequence). CDR3 DNA: TGTGCCACCAGCAGACTCGTCGGGGACAGGCAAGAGACCCAGTACTTC. Protein sequence: CATSRLVGDRQETQYF.

Concerning this clonotype: A clone one base away is much larger, so this may be a read error. This chain joins TRBV10-3 and TRBJ1-3; D possibly corresponds to TRBD1 (5 bases). CDR3 length equals 14 residues. CDR1 is ENHRY, CDR2 SYGVKD, per germline. V dropped 4 bases and J dropped 2 bases, with 9 bases sitting between them. In DNA, the CDR3 is TGTGCCATCAGTGCCAGGGATGCTGGAAACACCATATATTTT. Translated, it gives CAISARDAGNTIYF.

The chain uses TRBV24-1 and TRBJ2-7, with 14 bases aligning to TRBD2. Trimming took 3 bases from V and 7 from J; bases not matched to a gene: 13. Per germline, CDR1 KGHDR and CDR2 SFDVKD. CDR3 size: 18 residues. The chain's CDR3 is CATSDPDYRLAGGSEQYF. The CDR3 DNA is TGTGCCACCAGTGATCCGGACTACCGACTAGCGGGAGGGAGTGAGCAGTACTTC.

This clonotype was found a few times. The V gene is TRBV7-9, the J gene TRBJ2-2, with TRBD1 matching over 12 bases. The CDR3 covers 19 residues. Germline loops: CDR1 SEHNR, CDR2 FQNEAQ (reference sequence). V shed 4 bases and J 2 bases; nucleotides not matched to a gene: 11. The CDR3 spells CASSSSPGQGARNTGELFF. The DNA for the CDR3 is TGTGCCAGCAGCTCTAGCCCGGGACAGGGGGCCAGAAACACCGGGGAGCTGTTTTTT.

This clonotype was seen ten or more times. V gene TRBV24-1 combines with J gene TRBJ2-5; TRBD1 is a possible D gene (6 bases). The V gene's germline CDR1 is KGHDR and CDR2 SFDVKD. V gave up 3 bases and J gave up 0 bases, with 13 bases separating them. The CDR3 has 16 residues. CDR3 residues: CATSDPGDPYQETQYF. CDR3 DNA: TGTGCCACCAGTGATCCAGGGGACCCCTACCAAGAGACCCAGTACTTC.

About this clonotype: The conserved closing phenylalanine or tryptophan is absent in this CDR3, likely reflecting a read error. The chain carries TRBV5-1 and TRBJ2-5; tentative D call: TRBD2 (5 bases). Deletions cut 4 bases from V and 4 bases from J, with 8 bases between. This CDR3 spans 12 amino acids. Germline V lookup: CDR1 SGHRS, CDR2 YFSETQ. CDR3: CASSTGGETQYS. The CDR3 bases are TGCGCCAGCAGCACCGGAGGAGAGACCCAGTACTCC.

In this sample, this clonotype turned up a few times. CDR3 sequence (DNA): TGCGCCAGCAGCTTGGAGGCATACCCTAACACCATATATTTT. Translation gives CASSLEAYPNTIYF. The rearrangement joins TRBV5-1 to TRBJ1-3; the D is unclear. The germline V gene encodes CDR1 SGHRS and CDR2 YFSETQ. Deletions cut 0 bases from V and 7 bases from J, with 11 bases between. The CDR3 sequence is 14 residues long.

The chain has TRBV6-2 or TRBV6-3 and TRBJ2-7, with TRBD2 as a possible D gene (6 bases). The germline CDR1 and CDR2 sequences are MNHEY and SVGEGT. This CDR3 is built from 17 residues. Trimming cost V 5 bases and J 6 bases, with 26 bases left between them. The CDR3 DNA reads as TGTGCCAGCAGTACCCGGGACTTCGCGGGCCCCATCGGCGAGCAGTACTTC. It is translated as CASSTRDFAGPIGEQYF.

The chain uses TRBV24-1 and TRBJ1-2, with 7 bases aligning to TRBD1. Unmatched junction bases numbered 11, after V lost 7 bases and J lost 7 bases. The CDR3 spans 14 residues. The germline gives CDR1 KGHDR, CDR2 SFDVKD. The CDR3 sequence: CATSTQGVLSGYTF. CDR3 bases: TGTGCCACCAGCACCCAGGGGGTATTATCTGGCTACACCTTC.

With respect to this clonotype: Being one base from a much bigger clone, this may be a read error. CDR3 protein: CASRSPDRGSLHF. CDR3 nucleotide sequence: TGTGCCAGCAGGTCCCCGGACAGGGGATCCCTCCACTTT. The J gene is TRBJ1-6, the V gene TRBV7-9, with 9 bases that match TRBD1. Germline CDR1 is SEHNR and CDR2 is FQNEAQ (reference sequence). The CDR3 has 13 amino acids. V lost 6 bases, J lost 14 bases, and 8 bases stayed unmatched. The variable domain in full, completed from reference TRBV7-9 and TRBJ1-6, reads DTGVSQNPRHKITKRGQNVTFRCDPISEHNRLYWYRQTLGQGPEFLTYFQNEAQLEKSRLLSDRFSAERPKGSFSTLEIQRTEQGDSAMYLCASRSPDRGSLHFGNGTRLTVT.

The chain carries TRBV5-1 and TRBJ2-5; D perhaps matches TRBD2 (6 bases). The CDR3 runs 16 residues. V lost 5 bases to trimming and J lost 1 base, with 18 bases between them. Per the germline V gene, CDR1 is SGHRS and CDR2 is YFSETQ. CDR3 in DNA: TGCGCCAGCAGTAGCCTTGGGGGGAGGCTCCAAGAGACCCAGTACTTC. Its protein product is CASSSLGGRLQETQYF.

V is TRBV7-9 and J is TRBJ2-2, with 7 bases that match TRBD2. The ends lost 0 bases at V and 1 base at J; junction bases unmatched: 2. The CDR3 totals 16 residues. From germline, CDR1 is SEHNR and CDR2 FQNEAQ (reference sequence). As DNA, the CDR3 is TGTGCCAGCAGCTTAGCCCCTAGCGGGAACACCGGGGAGCTGTTTTTT. Protein product: CASSLAPSGNTGELFF.

This clonotype occurred once. The chain couples TRBV29-1 to TRBJ2-7, with TRBD2 as a possible D gene (5 bases). CDR3 length equals 12 residues. Germline-derived CDR1 and CDR2 are SQVTM and ANQGSEA. CDR3 sequence: CRAGLLSYEQYF. Here the CDR3 DNA reads TGCAGGGCCGGACTGCTATCCTACGAGCAGTACTTC.

In its sample, this clonotype was seen a few times. The chain recombines TRBV7-2 with TRBJ2-5, with 9 bases identical to TRBD1. With V trimmed by 5 bases and J by 1 base, 2 bases remained unmatched. This CDR3 has 14 residues. Germline V lookup: CDR1 SGHTA, CDR2 FQGNSA. CDR3: CASSQTGGQETQYF. The CDR3 coding sequence is TGTGCCAGCAGCCAGACAGGGGGCCAAGAGACCCAGTACTTC.

The rearrangement joins TRBV5-6 to TRBJ1-1; D is ambiguous. Between the trimmed V and J ends, which lost 1 base and 0 bases, there was a span of 7 bases. CDR3 length equals 14 residues. The germline V gene encodes CDR1 SGHDT and CDR2 YYEEEE. CDR3 residues: CASSLLGVNTEAFF. The CDR3 DNA reads TGTGCCAGCAGCTTGCTAGGAGTGAACACTGAAGCTTTCTTT.